Below are 9 T cell receptor beta chains sequenced from a single sample in a study of breast tumors, draining lymph nodes, adjacent tissues. TCRdb reprocessed the multiplex PCR reads via MiXCR and lists one record per CDR3 protein. Among under 350,000 distinct CDR3 sequences listed, more than 30% were seen once. Breast cancer patients provided tissue from their axillary draining lymph nodes. Sequenced sample: axillary lymph node tissue. All receptors come from a female donor with breast cancer. Some clones in this sample may be carry-over from other donors' samples.

This clonotype was seen ten or more times. Sequence at one end of the junction differs from germline and may be a read error. The chain joins TRBV5-5 to TRBJ2-7; D is ambiguous. The germline gives CDR1 SGHKS, CDR2 YYEKEE (reference sequence). This CDR3 is 13 amino acids long. The CDR3 DNA sequence: TGTGCCAACAGCTTGAACTACCTCTACGAGCAGTACTTC. It is translated as CANSLNYLYEQYF.

This clonotype was found many times. V usage is TRBV14 and J usage is TRBJ1-4, with a possible D match to TRBD1 (6 bases). The V end lost 5 bases, the J end lost 8 bases, and 12 bases lay between the germline ends. The germline V gene encodes CDR1 SGHDN and CDR2 FVKESK. This CDR3 has 13 amino acids. This CDR3 reads CASSILRGEKLFF. As DNA, the CDR3 is TGTGCCAGCAGCATCTTAAGGGGGGAAAAACTGTTTTTT.

This clonotype has only one observation. A much larger clone differs from this one at a single base, so this may be a read error. The J gene is TRBJ2-1, the V gene TRBV11-2, with D perhaps matching TRBD1 (5 bases). Germline V gives CDR1 SGHAT, CDR2 FQNNGV. The CDR3 covers 13 residues. DNA of the CDR3: TGTGCCAGCAGCTTAGCCGGACAAAATGGGCAGTTCTTC. Residues: CASSLAGQNGQFF. Variable domain in full (rest from reference TRBV11-2 and TRBJ2-1): EAGVAQSPRYKIIEKRQSVAFWCNPISGHATLYWYQQILGQGPKLLIQFQNNGVVDDSQLPKDRFSAERLKGVDSTLKIQPAKLEDSAVYLCASSLAGQNGQFFGPGTRLTVL.

This clonotype was seen at least ten times. The rearrangement links TRBV2 to TRBJ1-2; D not resolved. V was pared by 7 bases and J by 6 bases, with 9 bases between. The CDR3 contains 11 residues. Germline V gives CDR1 SNHLY, CDR2 FYNNEI. The chain's CDR3 is CASTQLNGYTF. CDR3 bases: TGTGCCAGCACTCAGTTGAATGGCTACACCTTC. The complete variable domain, with remaining parts taken from reference TRBV2 and TRBJ1-2, reads EPEVTQTPSHQVTQMGQEVILRCVPISNHLYFYWYRQILGQKVEFLVSFYNNEISEKSEIFDDQFSVERPDGSNFTLKIRSTKLEDSAMYFCASTQLNGYTFGSGTRLTVV.

This clonotype was found many times. The V call is TRBV6-5, the J call TRBJ2-7, with 10 bases that match TRBD2. The CDR3 has 14 residues. The germline CDR1 and CDR2 sequences are MNHEY and SVGAGI. V gave up 4 bases and J gave up 1 base; unmatched junction bases: 1. Here the CDR3 reads CASSLAGGSYEQYF. The CDR3 bases are TGTGCCAGCAGTTTAGCGGGAGGTTCCTACGAGCAGTACTTC.

This clonotype was seen ten or more times. V usage is TRBV29-1 and J usage is TRBJ2-2; D is perhaps TRBD1 (5 bases). CDR1 is SQVTM, CDR2 ANQGSEA, per germline. The V gene lost 6 bases and the J gene lost 4 bases, with 12 bases spanning the gap. This CDR3 spans 13 amino acids. CDR3 nucleotide sequence: TGCAGCGTCCCTGACAGTGCCACCGGGGAGCTGTTTTTT. This translates into CSVPDSATGELFF.

A word on this clonotype: One junction end does not reproduce the germline sequence, and a read error may be involved. The chain has TRBV27 and TRBJ2-1, with 8 bases matching TRBD2. Germline V gives CDR1 MNHEY, CDR2 SMNVEV (reference sequence). The CDR3 has 13 residues. The CDR3 bases are TGTGCCAGCAGTTTCCGGGAGGGCCGAGTGAGTCTCTTC. Translation gives CASSFREGRVSLF.

At least ten counts were recorded for this clonotype. This chain links TRBV6-2 or TRBV6-3 with TRBJ2-3; the D gene is possibly TRBD2 (6 bases). The CDR3 length is 13 residues. Trimming removed 7 bases at V and 8 bases at J, with 16 bases between. The germline V gene encodes CDR1 MNHEY and CDR2 SVGEGT. The CDR3 coding sequence is TGTGCCAGCATTGCGGGACGCGAAGCTACGCAGTATTTT. Protein sequence: CASIAGREATQYF.

This clonotype was counted many times. The chain links TRBV7-9 to TRBJ2-1; 9 bases align to TRBD2. Germline V gene sequence: CDR1 SEHNR, CDR2 FQNEAQ (reference sequence). The CDR3 has 15 amino acids. V was clipped by 6 bases and J by 1 base; unmatched bases: 4. The CDR3 spells CASSYSGRSYNEQFF. Here the CDR3 DNA reads TGTGCCAGCAGTTATAGCGGGAGATCCTACAATGAGCAGTTCTTC. The whole variable domain, filled in from reference TRBV7-9 and TRBJ2-1, reads DTGVSQNPRHKITKRGQNVTFRCDPISEHNRLYWYRQTLGQGPEFLTYFQNEAQLEKSRLLSDRFSAERPKGSFSTLEIQRTEQGDSAMYLCASSYSGRSYNEQFFGPGTRLTVL.